This T cell receptor beta chain was identified during a study of cytomegalovirus exposure and HLA in healthy donors. PCR was performed using 60 Vbeta and 13 Jbeta primers. Only in-frame clones appear in the TCRdb table, and some are missing; sequencing was by immunoSEQ multiplex PCR. The sample has over 130,000 clones; over 65% are singletons. V trimming: 4 bases; J trimming: 5 bases; junction bases outside the gene matches: 4. CDR3 size: 13 residues. Per the germline V gene, CDR1 is ENHRY and CDR2 is SYGVKD. The chain is built from TRBV10-3 and TRBJ2-7; TRBD1 matches 8 bases. The sequence derives from a woman in her thirties in good health and CMV-seronegative. The specimen was PBMCs. CDR3: CAISGPGGDEQYF. As DNA, the CDR3 is TGTGCCATCAGTGGCCCAGGGGGCGACGAGCAGTACTTC.